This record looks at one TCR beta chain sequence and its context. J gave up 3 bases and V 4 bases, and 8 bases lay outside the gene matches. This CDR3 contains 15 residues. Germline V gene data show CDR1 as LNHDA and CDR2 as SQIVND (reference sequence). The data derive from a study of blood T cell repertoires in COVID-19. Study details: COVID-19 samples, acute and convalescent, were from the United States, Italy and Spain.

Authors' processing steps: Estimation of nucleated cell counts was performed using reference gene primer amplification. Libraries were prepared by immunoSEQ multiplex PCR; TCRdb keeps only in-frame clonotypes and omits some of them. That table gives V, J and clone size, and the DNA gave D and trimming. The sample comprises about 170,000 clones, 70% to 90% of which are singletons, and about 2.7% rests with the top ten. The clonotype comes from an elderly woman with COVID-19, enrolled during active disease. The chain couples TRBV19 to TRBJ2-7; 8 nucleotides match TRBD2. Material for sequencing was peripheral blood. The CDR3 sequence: CASSTPGGVDYEQYF. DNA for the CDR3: TGTGCCAGTAGTACCCCGGGGGGGGTCGACTACGAGCAGTACTTC.